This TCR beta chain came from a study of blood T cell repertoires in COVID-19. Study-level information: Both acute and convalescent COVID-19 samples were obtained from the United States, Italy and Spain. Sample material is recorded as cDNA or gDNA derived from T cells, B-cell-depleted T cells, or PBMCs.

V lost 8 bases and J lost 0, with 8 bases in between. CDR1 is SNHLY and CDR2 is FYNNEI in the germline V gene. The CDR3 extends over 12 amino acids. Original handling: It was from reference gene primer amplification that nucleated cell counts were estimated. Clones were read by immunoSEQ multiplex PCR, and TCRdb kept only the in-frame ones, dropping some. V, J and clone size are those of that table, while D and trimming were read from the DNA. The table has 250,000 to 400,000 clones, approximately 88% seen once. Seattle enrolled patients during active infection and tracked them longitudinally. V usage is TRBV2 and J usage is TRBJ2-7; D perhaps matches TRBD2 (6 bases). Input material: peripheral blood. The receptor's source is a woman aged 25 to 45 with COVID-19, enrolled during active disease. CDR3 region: CASGRSSYEQYF. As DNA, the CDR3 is TGTGCCAGCGGGAGGAGCTCCTACGAGCAGTACTTC.